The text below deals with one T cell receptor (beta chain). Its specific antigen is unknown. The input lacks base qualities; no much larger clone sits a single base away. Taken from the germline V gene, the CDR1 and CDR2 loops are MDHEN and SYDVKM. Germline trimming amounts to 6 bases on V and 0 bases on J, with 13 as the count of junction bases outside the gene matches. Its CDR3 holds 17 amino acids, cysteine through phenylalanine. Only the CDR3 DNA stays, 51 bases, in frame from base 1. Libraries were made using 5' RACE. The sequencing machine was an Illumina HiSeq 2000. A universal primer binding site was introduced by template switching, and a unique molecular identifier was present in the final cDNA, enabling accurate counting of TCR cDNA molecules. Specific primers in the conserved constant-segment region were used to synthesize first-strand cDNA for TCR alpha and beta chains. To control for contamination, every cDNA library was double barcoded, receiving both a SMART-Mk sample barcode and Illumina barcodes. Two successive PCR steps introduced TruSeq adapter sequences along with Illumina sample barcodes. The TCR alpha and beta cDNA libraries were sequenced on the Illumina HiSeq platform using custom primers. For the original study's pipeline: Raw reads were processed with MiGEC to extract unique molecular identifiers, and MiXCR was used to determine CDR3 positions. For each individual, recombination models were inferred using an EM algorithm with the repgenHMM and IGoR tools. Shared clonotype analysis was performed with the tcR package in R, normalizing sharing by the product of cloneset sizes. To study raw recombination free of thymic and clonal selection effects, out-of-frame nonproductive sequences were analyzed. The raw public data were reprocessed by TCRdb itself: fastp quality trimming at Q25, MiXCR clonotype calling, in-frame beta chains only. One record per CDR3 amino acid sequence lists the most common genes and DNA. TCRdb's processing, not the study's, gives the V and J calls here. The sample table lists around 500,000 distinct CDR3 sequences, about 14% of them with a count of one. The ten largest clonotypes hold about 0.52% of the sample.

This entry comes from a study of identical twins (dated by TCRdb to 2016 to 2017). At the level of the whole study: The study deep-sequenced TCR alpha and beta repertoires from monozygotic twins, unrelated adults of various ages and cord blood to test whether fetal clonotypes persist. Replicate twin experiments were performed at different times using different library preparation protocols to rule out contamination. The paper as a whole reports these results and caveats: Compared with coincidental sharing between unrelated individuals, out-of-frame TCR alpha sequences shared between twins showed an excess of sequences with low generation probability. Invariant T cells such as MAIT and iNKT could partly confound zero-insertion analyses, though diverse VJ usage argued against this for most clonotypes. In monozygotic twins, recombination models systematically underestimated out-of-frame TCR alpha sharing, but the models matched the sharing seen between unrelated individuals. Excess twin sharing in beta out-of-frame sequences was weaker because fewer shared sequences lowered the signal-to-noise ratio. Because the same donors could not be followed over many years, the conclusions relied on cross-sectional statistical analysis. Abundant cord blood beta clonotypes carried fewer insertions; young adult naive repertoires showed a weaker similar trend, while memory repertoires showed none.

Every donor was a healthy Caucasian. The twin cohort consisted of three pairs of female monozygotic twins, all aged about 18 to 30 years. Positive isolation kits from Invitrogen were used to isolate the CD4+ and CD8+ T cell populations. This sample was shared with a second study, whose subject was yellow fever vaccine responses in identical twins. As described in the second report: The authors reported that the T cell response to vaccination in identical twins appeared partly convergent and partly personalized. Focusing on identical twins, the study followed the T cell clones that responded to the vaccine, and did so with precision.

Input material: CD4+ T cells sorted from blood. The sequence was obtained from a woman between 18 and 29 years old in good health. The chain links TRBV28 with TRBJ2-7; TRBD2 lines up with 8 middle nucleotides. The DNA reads TGTGCCAGCAGCCTCAGGGGAGCGGGAGCCTACTCCTACGAGCAGTACTTC. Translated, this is CASSLRGAGAYSYEQYF. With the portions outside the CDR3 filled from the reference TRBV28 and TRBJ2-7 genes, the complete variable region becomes DVKVTQSSRYLVKRTGEKVFLECVQDMDHENMFWYRQDPGLGLRLIYFSYDVKMKEKGDIPEGYSVSREKKERFSLILESASTNQTSMYLCASSLRGAGAYSYEQYFGPGTRLTVT.